This T cell receptor beta chain was recorded in a study of T-cell reconstitution after alpha-beta-depleted transplantation in children. Broader study findings: Reports say that about two months after transplant, the alpha-beta T cells came out of several hundred graft clones that had expanded.

Trimming took 6 bases from V and 8 from J, leaving 23 bases between them. CDR1 is DFQATT and CDR2 is SNEGSKA in the germline V gene (reference sequence). This CDR3 spans 15 amino acids. A library of TCRbeta sequences, prepared with unique molecular identifiers, was generated. Via MiXCR, TCRdb re-called the PCR reads, giving one row per CDR3 protein. The sample has hundreds of thousands of distinct CDR3 sequences, about an eighth seen once. This clonotype came up many times. Its antigen is unidentified. J is TRBJ2-1 and V is TRBV20-1; a weak D match, TRBD2 (6 bases). The input for sequencing was PBMCs, taken before TCRalphabeta/CD19-depleted stem cell transplant. The receptor comes from a girl aged 2 to 10 with congenital amegakaryocytic thrombocytopenia, due to receive a stem cell transplant. In DNA, the CDR3 is TGCAGTGCCTTCCAGTGGGGTGGGCGGGATTATGAGCAGTTCTTC. Translation: CSAFQWGGRDYEQFF.